One and the same sample provided the 29 T cell receptor beta chains below, sequenced in a study of beta chain features in type 1 diabetes (dated by TCRdb to 2016 to 2018). Libraries came from the immunoSEQ multiplex PCR assay. The entire amount of isolated RNA was reverse transcribed using the High Capacity cDNA Reverse Transcription Kit, so the sequenced TCRB transcripts were expressed ones. TCRdb took this table from immuneACCESS and kept in-frame rearrangements with V and J called. Such tables lack part of the clones; where checked against another copy, unresolved V genes explain under half of the gap, and the rest is unexplained. In this sample the table shows 350,000 to 400,000 clones, over 13% of which occur a single time. The ten largest account for about 0.019% of the sample. The sample taken for sequencing was naive CD4+ T cells from blood. The cell subset or site label of this sample denotes: true naive CD4+ T cells. These receptors came from a woman between 18 and 30 years old in good health.

This clone was counted a few times. CDR3 sequence: CAWSGTGVLSYEQYF. The CDR3 DNA reads TGTGCCTGGAGTGGGACAGGGGTGCTCTCCTACGAGCAGTACTTC. The rearrangement uses TRBV30 and TRBJ2-7; 9 nucleotides agree with TRBD1. The CDR3 loop spans 15 amino acids. Germline V gene lookup returns CDR1 GTSNPN and CDR2 SVGIG (reference sequence). Trimming at V came to 1 base and at J to 0 bases, leaving 4 bases not matched to a gene.

The gene calls are TRBV9 and TRBJ2-5, with 9 bases aligning to TRBD2. With 2 bases clipped from V and 5 bases from J, the junction kept 7 bases outside the gene matches. This CDR3 contains 15 residues. The germline CDR1 and CDR2 sequences are SGDLS and YYNGEE. The CDR3 sequence: CASSVGGLAGETQYF. DNA of the CDR3: TGTGCCAGCAGCGTGGGGGGACTAGCTGGCGAGACCCAGTACTTC.

This clone appeared a few times. This rearrangement joins TRBV6-5 to TRBJ1-4; D might be TRBD1 (5 bases). Germline V gene data show CDR1 as MNHEY and CDR2 as SVGAGI. V was trimmed by 4 bases and J by 8 bases, leaving 17 bases between them. The CDR3 length is 15 residues. In DNA, the CDR3 is TGTGCCAGCAGTTTGATGATGGGGCTTGGGGAAAAACTGTTTTTT. Its protein product is CASSLMMGLGEKLFF.

This clone was counted only a few times. The genes are TRBV4-3 and TRBJ2-7; 10 nucleotides line up with TRBD2. The trim removed 0 bases at V and 5 bases at J, leaving 13 bases unmatched. The CDR3 contains 18 residues. CDR1 and CDR2 from the germline V gene are LGHNA and YSLEER. The CDR3 protein is CASSQDGVGLAGENEQYF. The CDR3 DNA is TGCGCCAGCAGCCAAGATGGAGTTGGGCTAGCGGGAGAGAACGAGCAGTACTTC.

This chain joins TRBV7-9 and TRBJ2-7; D is ambiguous. The CDR3 contains 13 residues. Germline assignment: CDR1 SEHNR and CDR2 FQNEAQ (reference sequence). V shed 2 bases and J shed 1 base, with 6 bases lying between them. The CDR3 DNA follows: TGTGCCAGCAGCTTATGGCCTTCCTACGAGCAGTACTTC. Translated, it gives CASSLWPSYEQYF.

The gene calls are TRBV30 and TRBJ1-5; 8 bases are shared with TRBD1. The CDR3 consists of 15 residues. In germline, CDR1 is GTSNPN, CDR2 SVGIG (reference sequence). Trimming took 2 bases from V and 3 from J; bases not matched to a gene: 6. This CDR3 is CAWSPGTGANQPQHF. The CDR3 DNA follows: TGTGCCTGGAGTCCTGGGACAGGAGCCAATCAGCCCCAGCATTTT.

V and J are TRBV7-3 and TRBJ1-1; the match to TRBD1 covers 9 bases. The CDR3 consists of 14 residues. The germline V gene has CDR1 SGHTA and CDR2 FQGTGA. After removal of 5 bases from V and 4 bases from J, the junction contained 5 bases not matched to a gene. Here the CDR3 reads CASSVDRGATEAFF. The CDR3 region has the DNA TGTGCCAGCAGCGTGGACAGGGGCGCCACTGAAGCTTTCTTT.

J is TRBJ2-1 and V is TRBV27, with 10 bases matching TRBD1. Germline V gene lookup returns CDR1 MNHEY and CDR2 SMNVEV (reference sequence). This CDR3 has 16 residues. V gave up 5 bases and J gave up 10 bases; unmatched junction bases: 14. The CDR3 DNA reads TGTGCCAGCAGTACGCCGGGACAGGGGCGCGGTGGAGAGCAGTTCTTC. It specifies CASSTPGQGRGGEQFF.

The V gene is TRBV7-2, the J gene TRBJ2-7; D may be TRBD2 (6 bases). Germline CDR1 and CDR2: SGHTA and FQGNSA. V was pared by 4 bases and J by 6 bases, with 22 bases between. The CDR3 spans 16 residues. CDR3 DNA sequence: TGTGCCAGCAGCTCCCTTACCGGGACTGGGGCGGCCGAGCAGTACTTC. Its protein product is CASSSLTGTGAAEQYF.

This chain connects TRBV7-9 to TRBJ2-3; TRBD2 matches 11 bases. Trimming removed 2 bases from V and 4 bases from J; junction bases left unmatched: 2. The CDR3 totals 15 residues. Germline CDR1 reads SEHNR; CDR2 reads FQNEAQ (reference sequence). CDR3 in amino acids: CASSLTSGSSDTQYF. CDR3 DNA sequence: TGTGCCAGCAGCTTAACTAGCGGGAGCTCAGATACGCAGTATTTT.

The chain recombines TRBV15 with TRBJ2-5, with D possibly matching TRBD1 (6 bases). The CDR3 is 14 residues long. Trimming removed 6 bases at V and 0 bases at J, with 11 bases between. Germline V gene lookup returns CDR1 LNHNV and CDR2 YYDKDF (reference sequence). This CDR3 is CATSGRTDQETQYF. The CDR3 nucleotides read TGTGCCACCAGTGGAAGGACAGACCAAGAGACCCAGTACTTC. The variable domain in full, completed from reference TRBV15 and TRBJ2-5, reads DAMVIQNPRYQVTQFGKPVTLSCSQTLNHNVMYWYQQKSSQAPKLLFHYYDKDFNNEADTPDNFQSRRPNTSFCFLDIRSPGLGDTAMYLCATSGRTDQETQYFGPGTRLLVL.

The rearrangement links TRBV5-4 to TRBJ1-4; D is perhaps TRBD1 (5 bases). The CDR3 covers 14 residues. CDR1 SGHNT and CDR2 YYREEE come from the germline V gene (reference sequence). V was trimmed by 5 bases and J by 4 bases, leaving 12 bases between them. CDR3 sequence: CASSLLGGNEKLFF. The CDR3 nucleotides read TGTGCCAGCAGTCTCCTCGGGGGTAATGAAAAACTGTTTTTT.

This clone was found a few times. The chain combines TRBV30 with TRBJ2-5; D gene ambiguous. CDR1 is GTSNPN, CDR2 SVGIG, per germline (reference sequence). This CDR3 spans 12 amino acids. Between the trimmed V and J ends, which lost 2 bases and 5 bases, there was a span of 9 bases. The CDR3 DNA follows: TGTGCCTGGAGTCTAGTAGGCGAGACCCAGTACTTC. Translating gives CAWSLVGETQYF.

Concerning this clone: One end of the junction fails to match germline, which may point to a read error. The gene calls are TRBV7-7 and TRBJ2-5, with a possible D match to TRBD2 (6 bases). The CDR3 sequence is 16 residues long. Germline assignment: CDR1 SSHAT and CDR2 FNYEAQ (reference sequence). CDR3 amino acids: CASSPNPATVPGAQYF. Written as DNA, the CDR3 is TGTGCTAGCAGCCCCAACCCAGCCACAGTCCCGGGGGCCCAGTACTTC.

This rearrangement joins TRBV2 to TRBJ2-7; tentative D call: TRBD1 (5 bases). Trimming removed 8 bases at V and 3 bases at J, with 8 bases between. CDR1 is SNHLY, CDR2 FYNNEI, per germline. This CDR3 region has 11 residues. The CDR3: CASRQFYEQYF. CDR3 DNA sequence: TGTGCCAGCCGACAGTTCTACGAGCAGTACTTC.

In this sample, this clone turned up a few times. The chain recombines TRBV15 with TRBJ2-3; TRBD2 aligns across 10 bases. Trimming took 1 base from V and 4 from J; bases not matched to a gene: 5. This CDR3 region has 16 residues. Per the germline V gene, CDR1 is LNHNV and CDR2 is YYDKDF (reference sequence). The CDR3 spells CATSRASGSHADTQYF. The CDR3 DNA reads TGTGCCACCAGCAGAGCTAGCGGGAGTCACGCAGATACGCAGTATTTT.

V is TRBV4-1 and J is TRBJ2-1; 7 bases line up with TRBD2. V shed 1 base and J 6 bases; nucleotides not matched to a gene: 12. Germline V CDR1 and CDR2: MGHRA, YSYEKL. This CDR3 has 17 residues. As DNA, the CDR3 is TGCGCCAGCAGCCAAGCCCGAACGCCAGGGAGGGCCAATGAGCAGTTCTTC. This translates into CASSQARTPGRANEQFF.

The V gene is TRBV7-9, the J gene TRBJ2-7; the match to TRBD2 covers 11 bases. Germline trimming cut 3 bases from V and 4 bases from J; bases unmatched to any gene: 8. From germline, CDR1 is SEHNR and CDR2 FQNEAQ (reference sequence). The CDR3 totals 16 residues. Here the CDR3 DNA reads TGTGCCAGCAGCTTTCGTACTAGCGGGAGTCCGTACGAGCAGTACTTC. It encodes CASSFRTSGSPYEQYF.

This clone was found a few times. The V and J genes are TRBV4-2 and TRBJ2-1; 12 bases match TRBD2. J was trimmed by 2 bases and V by 0 bases; bases with no gene match: 5. CDR1 is LGHNA and CDR2 is YNFKEQ in the germline V gene. This CDR3 region has 18 residues. The CDR3 bases are TGTGCCAGCAGCCAAGACGCTAGCGGGAGGGCCCCCTACAATGAGCAGTTCTTC. As protein: CASSQDASGRAPYNEQFF.

The chain is built from TRBV28 and TRBJ1-1, with 7 bases fitting TRBD1. With V trimmed by 11 bases and J by 8 bases, 11 bases remained unmatched. In germline, CDR1 is MDHEN, CDR2 SYDVKM. This CDR3 spans 12 amino acids. The CDR3 region is CASQGQGVEAFF. CDR3 nucleotides: TGTGCCTCCCAAGGCCAGGGGGTGGAAGCTTTCTTT.

V gene TRBV5-1 combines with J gene TRBJ1-1, with 7 bases fitting TRBD1. Germline V gene data show CDR1 as SGHRS and CDR2 as YFSETQ. With 4 bases clipped from V and 0 bases from J, the junction kept 9 bases outside the gene matches. The CDR3 totals 16 residues. Written as DNA, the CDR3 is TGCGCCAGCAGCCGGGAGGGGGCTGTCGTGAACACTGAAGCTTTCTTT. Its translation is CASSREGAVVNTEAFF.

The V gene is TRBV29-1, the J gene TRBJ2-3; 11 nucleotides agree with TRBD2. With 0 bases clipped from V and 6 bases from J, the junction kept 2 bases outside the gene matches. The length of the CDR3 is 14 residues. CDR1 is SQVTM and CDR2 is ANQGSEA in the germline V gene. The CDR3 region is CSVEETSGTDTQYF. The CDR3 DNA reads as TGCAGCGTTGAAGAGACTAGCGGGACGGATACGCAGTATTTT.

This clone turned up a few times. The chain uses TRBV11-2 and TRBJ1-5; D gene uncertain. The V end lost 3 bases, the J end lost 5 bases, and 8 bases lay between the germline ends. Germline V gene data show CDR1 as SGHAT and CDR2 as FQNNGV. The CDR3 has 13 residues. CDR3 sequence: CASSFQEHQPQHF. The CDR3 nucleotides are TGTGCCAGCAGCTTCCAGGAACATCAGCCCCAGCATTTT.

CDR3 sequence: CASSEGAYGYTF. In nucleotides, the CDR3 is TGTGCCAGCAGCGAGGGGGCATATGGCTACACCTTC. The rearrangement links TRBV7-9 to TRBJ1-2, with TRBD1 matching 7 bases. The germline V gene has CDR1 SEHNR and CDR2 FQNEAQ (reference sequence). This CDR3 has 12 residues. V trimming: 5 bases; J trimming: 5 bases; junction bases outside the gene matches: 2.

This clone has only one observation. The rearrangement joins TRBV30 to TRBJ1-4; D is ambiguous. CDR1 and CDR2 from the germline V gene are GTSNPN and SVGIG (reference sequence). Trimming cost V 0 bases and J 4 bases, with 12 bases left between them. The CDR3 has 15 amino acids. CDR3 loop: CAWSVGGLLNEKLFF. Written as DNA, the CDR3 is TGTGCCTGGAGTGTAGGAGGGTTGCTTAATGAAAAACTGTTTTTT.

This clone was observed a handful of times. V usage is TRBV28 and J usage is TRBJ2-1; 8 positions agree with TRBD2. Losses at the gene ends were 2 bases for V and 4 bases for J; bases not matched to a gene: 4. Germline V gives CDR1 MDHEN, CDR2 SYDVKM. The CDR3 covers 15 residues. DNA for the CDR3: TGTGCCAGCAGTTTAGCGGGAGGAGGGTACAATGAGCAGTTCTTC. Translation: CASSLAGGGYNEQFF.

This sequence joins TRBV28 and TRBJ2-5; D is perhaps TRBD1 (6 bases). The CDR3 contains 14 residues. Trimming shortened V by 5 bases and J by 8 bases, and 18 bases separated the two germline ends. Germline V gene sequence: CDR1 MDHEN, CDR2 SYDVKM. The DNA for the CDR3 is TGTGCCAGCAGTCCCGGGCCCCAGGGGAGAACCCAGTACTTC. This gives the protein CASSPGPQGRTQYF.

The V and J genes are TRBV14 and TRBJ2-7; TRBD1 agrees at 10 bases. The V segment lost 1 base and the J segment 5 bases; nucleotides outside the gene matches: 5. This CDR3 is built from 15 residues. Germline CDR1 and CDR2: SGHDN and FVKESK. CDR3 in DNA: TGTGCCAGCAGCCAAGGGACAGGGGGGACCCACGAGCAGTACTTC. This sequence encodes CASSQGTGGTHEQYF. Filled out from reference TRBV14 and TRBJ2-7, the complete variable domain reads EAGVTQFPSHSVIEKGQTVTLRCDPISGHDNLYWYRRVMGKEIKFLLHFVKESKQDESGMPNNRFLAERTGGTYSTLKVQPAELEDSGVYFCASSQGTGGTHEQYFGPGTRLTVT.

This chain joins TRBV5-1 and TRBJ2-1; 11 bases align to TRBD2. Germline V gene data show CDR1 as SGHRS and CDR2 as YFSETQ. The CDR3 covers 14 residues. Trimming removed 0 bases from V and 9 bases from J; junction bases left unmatched: 2. The CDR3 protein is CASSLGLAGGEQFF. The CDR3 region has the DNA TGCGCCAGCAGCTTGGGTCTAGCGGGAGGTGAGCAGTTCTTC.